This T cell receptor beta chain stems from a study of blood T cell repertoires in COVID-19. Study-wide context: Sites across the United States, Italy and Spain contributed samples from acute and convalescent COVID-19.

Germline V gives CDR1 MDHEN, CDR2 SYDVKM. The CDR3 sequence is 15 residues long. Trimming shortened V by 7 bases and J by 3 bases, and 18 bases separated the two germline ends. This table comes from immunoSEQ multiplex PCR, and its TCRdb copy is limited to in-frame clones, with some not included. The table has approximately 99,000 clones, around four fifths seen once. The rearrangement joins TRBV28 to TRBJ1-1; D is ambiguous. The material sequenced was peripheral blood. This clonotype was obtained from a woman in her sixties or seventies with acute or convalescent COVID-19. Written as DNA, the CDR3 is TGTGCCAGCATCCCGGCGGAACGTTTACACACTGAAGCTTTCTTT. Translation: CASIPAERLHTEAFF. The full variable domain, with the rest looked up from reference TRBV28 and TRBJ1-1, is DVKVTQSSRYLVKRTGEKVFLECVQDMDHENMFWYRQDPGLGLRLIYFSYDVKMKEKGDIPEGYSVSREKKERFSLILESASTNQTSMYLCASIPAERLHTEAFFGQGTRLTVV.